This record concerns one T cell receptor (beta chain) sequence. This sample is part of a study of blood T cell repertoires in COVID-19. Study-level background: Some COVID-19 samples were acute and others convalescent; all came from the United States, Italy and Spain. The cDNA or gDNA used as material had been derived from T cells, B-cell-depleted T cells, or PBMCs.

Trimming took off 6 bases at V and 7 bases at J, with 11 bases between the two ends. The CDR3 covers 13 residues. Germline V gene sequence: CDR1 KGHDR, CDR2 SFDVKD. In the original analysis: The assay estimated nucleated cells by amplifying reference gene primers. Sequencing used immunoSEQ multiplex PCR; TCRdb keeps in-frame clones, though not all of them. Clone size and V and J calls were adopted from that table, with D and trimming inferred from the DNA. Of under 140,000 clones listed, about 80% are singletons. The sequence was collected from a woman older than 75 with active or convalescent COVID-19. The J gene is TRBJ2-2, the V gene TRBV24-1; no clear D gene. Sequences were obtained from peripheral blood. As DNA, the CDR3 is TGTGCCACCAGTACCGGGTGGGTCGGGGAGCTGTTTTTT. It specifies CATSTGWVGELFF.